This TCR beta chain was identified in a study of glioma-infiltrating T cells after dendritic cell vaccination. Study details: Dendritic cells derived from monocytes and pulsed with autologous tumor lysate formed the vaccine.

Fresh-frozen tumor tissue and more than two years of survival data were available for all. Before vaccination, two weeks after the third vaccination, and at progression, PBMC were collected. Using immunoSEQ multiplex PCR, the repertoire was profiled, and TCRdb retains in-frame clones only, with some absent. The top ten clones hold approximately 3% of a sample with under 100,000 clones, roughly 89% of them seen once. The CDR3 sequence is 18 residues long. V lost 5 bases to trimming and J lost 0 bases; unmatched junction nucleotides: 12. Germline CDR1 reads SGHAT; CDR2 reads FQNNGV. Source: blood, taken before dendritic cell vaccination. This sequence joins TRBV11-2 and TRBJ1-3; TRBD1 agrees at 8 bases. The TCR originated in a human donor with glioblastoma. The CDR3 DNA follows: TGTGCCAGCAGCCGGATTAGGGGACAGGCAATCTCTGGAAACACCATATATTTT. Residues: CASSRIRGQAISGNTIYF.